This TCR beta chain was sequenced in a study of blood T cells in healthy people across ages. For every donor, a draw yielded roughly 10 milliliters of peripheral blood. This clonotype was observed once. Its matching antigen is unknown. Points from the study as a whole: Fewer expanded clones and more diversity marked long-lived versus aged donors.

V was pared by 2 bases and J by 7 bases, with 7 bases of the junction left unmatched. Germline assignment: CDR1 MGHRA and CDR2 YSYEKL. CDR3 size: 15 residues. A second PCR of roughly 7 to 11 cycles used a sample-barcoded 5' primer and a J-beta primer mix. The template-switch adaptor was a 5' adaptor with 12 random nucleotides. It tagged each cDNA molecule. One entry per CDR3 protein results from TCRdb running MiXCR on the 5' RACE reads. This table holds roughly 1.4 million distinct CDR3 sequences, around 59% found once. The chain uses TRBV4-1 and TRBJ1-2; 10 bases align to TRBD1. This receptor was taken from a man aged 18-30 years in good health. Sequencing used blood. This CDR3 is CASSQYGQGEVGYTF. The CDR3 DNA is TGCGCCAGCAGCCAATATGGACAGGGGGAGGTTGGCTACACCTTC.